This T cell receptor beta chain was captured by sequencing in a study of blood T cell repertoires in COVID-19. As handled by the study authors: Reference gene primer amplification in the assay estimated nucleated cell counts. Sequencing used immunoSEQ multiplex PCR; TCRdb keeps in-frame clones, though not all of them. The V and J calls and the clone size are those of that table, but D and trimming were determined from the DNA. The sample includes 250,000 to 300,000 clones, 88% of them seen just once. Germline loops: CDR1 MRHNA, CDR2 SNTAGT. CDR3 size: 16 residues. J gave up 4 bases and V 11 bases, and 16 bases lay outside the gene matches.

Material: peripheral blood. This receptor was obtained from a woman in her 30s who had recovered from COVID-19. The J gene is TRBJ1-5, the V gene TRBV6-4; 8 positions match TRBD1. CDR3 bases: TGTGCCGGTAAGGGACAGGCAAAAAAAGGGAATCAGCCCCAGCATTTT. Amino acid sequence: CAGKGQAKKGNQPQHF.